This TCR beta chain was sequenced during a study of blood T cells in healthy people across ages. The use of a sample-barcoded 5' primer and a J-beta primer mix characterized a second PCR of roughly 6 to 11 cycles. One entry per CDR3 protein, called by TCRdb with MiXCR from the 5' RACE reads. The sample has 450,000 to 600,000 distinct CDR3 sequences, 25% to 35% seen once. With 8 bases removed from V and 9 bases from J, the gap between germline ends came to 24 bases. CDR3 length: 15 residues. Germline-derived CDR1 and CDR2 are ENHRY and SYGVKD. These sequences were also reported in another study, on T cells of mothers and their children. That work adds: Related mother-child pairs showed slightly higher but non-significant overlap than unrelated pairs.

The receptor comes from a boy aged 2-9 years in good health. Source material: blood. V and J are TRBV10-3 and TRBJ2-3; tentative D call: TRBD2 (7 bases). CDR3 protein: CAISSGGPLGGTQYF. The CDR3 DNA follows: TGTGCCATCTCCTCCGGGGGGCCACTCGGGGGGACGCAGTATTTT.